This T cell receptor beta chain was sequenced in a study of blood T cells in healthy people across ages. Overall study findings and caveats: A roughly linear age-dependent decrease characterized TCR beta diversity per million T cells. More naive CD4+ cells and higher diversity were found in long-lived than in aged donors. There was no known CMV status for donors, so expanded clonotype changes were possibly confounded.

In its sample, this clonotype was seen many times. No antigen is known for it. It was with a sample-barcoded 5' primer and a J-beta primer mix that a second PCR of roughly 7 to 12 cycles was run. Every cDNA was tagged by a template-switch adaptor with 12 random nucleotides. TCRdb ran MiXCR on the 5' RACE reads and lists one entry per CDR3 protein. The sample has about 1.6 million distinct CDR3 sequences; about 35% are singletons. There are 11 residues in the CDR3. The V gene's germline CDR1 is ENHRY and CDR2 SYGVKD. The ends were cut back, 3 bases at V and 7 bases at J, with 6 bases in the middle. This receptor was taken from a woman in her 30s in good health. This chain links TRBV10-3 with TRBJ1-1; no clear D gene. The sequenced sample was blood. CDR3 in amino acids: CAISEAVEAFF. CDR3 coding DNA: TGTGCCATCAGTGAAGCGGTTGAAGCTTTCTTT.